These 26 T cell receptor beta chains came from one sample sequenced in a study of identical twins. Each CDR3 protein is one row after TCRdb ran MiXCR on the 5' RACE reads. The sample contains hundreds of thousands of distinct CDR3 sequences, roughly a tenth of which appear only once. Sequencing was carried out using memory (CD45RO+) T cells sorted from blood. Receptors were obtained from a woman in her late teens or twenties in good health.

This clonotype showed up many times. This chain connects TRBV6-2 or TRBV6-3 to TRBJ2-3; no clear D gene. With 5 bases removed from V and 8 bases from J, the gap between germline ends came to 11 bases. Germline CDR1 reads MNHEY; CDR2 reads SVGEGT. The CDR3 length is 12 residues. The chain's CDR3 is CASSAWTVTQYF. CDR3 DNA sequence: TGTGCCAGCAGTGCCTGGACGGTTACGCAGTATTTT.

This clonotype has a single count. This chain connects TRBV9 to TRBJ2-7; TRBD2 aligns across 8 bases. V lost 0 bases and J lost 0; bases outside the gene matches: 5. The CDR3 is 16 amino acids. The germline gives CDR1 SGDLS, CDR2 YYNGEE. The CDR3 nucleotides read TGTGCCAGCAGCGTAGGGGTAGCGGGGCACTCCTACGAGCAGTACTTC. Protein sequence: CASSVGVAGHSYEQYF. Supplemented by reference TRBV9 and TRBJ2-7, the full variable domain reads DSGVTQTPKHLITATGQRVTLRCSPRSGDLSVYWYQQSLDQGLQFLIQYYNGEERAKGNILERFSAQQFPDLHSELNLSSLELGDSALYFCASSVGVAGHSYEQYFGPGTRLTVT.

This clonotype was detected a few times. V gene TRBV19 combines with J gene TRBJ2-3; the D gene is possibly TRBD1 (6 bases). This CDR3 has 15 residues. Germline V gives CDR1 LNHDA, CDR2 SQIVND (reference sequence). The ends were cut back, 4 bases at V and 2 bases at J, with 13 bases in the middle. This CDR3 reads CASSRRGQFTDTQYF. For the CDR3, the DNA is TGTGCCAGTAGTAGACGTGGACAGTTCACAGATACGCAGTATTTT.

The chain uses TRBV7-9 and TRBJ1-4; TRBD1 matches 7 bases. Trimming took 4 bases from V and 8 from J; bases not matched to a gene: 7. CDR3 length equals 14 residues. Germline-derived CDR1 and CDR2 are SEHNR and FQNEAQ (reference sequence). CDR3 DNA: TGTGCCAGCAGCTCTTCGACAGGGAGGGAAAAACTGTTTTTT. Amino acids: CASSSSTGREKLFF. Variable domain in full (rest from reference TRBV7-9 and TRBJ1-4): DTGVSQNPRHKITKRGQNVTFRCDPISEHNRLYWYRQTLGQGPEFLTYFQNEAQLEKSRLLSDRFSAERPKGSFSTLEIQRTEQGDSAMYLCASSSSTGREKLFFGSGTQLSVL.

This clonotype was counted ten times or more. V gene TRBV7-2 combines with J gene TRBJ1-6; a weak D match, TRBD1 (5 bases). The CDR3 runs to 12 residues. V was cut by 5 bases and J by 14 bases, with 13 bases left in between. Per the germline V gene, CDR1 is SGHTA and CDR2 is FQGNSA. DNA for the CDR3: TGTGCCAGCAGCACTCGACAGACGACCCTCCACTTT. Protein sequence: CASSTRQTTLHF. Using reference TRBV7-2 and TRBJ1-6 for the parts outside the CDR3, the full variable domain is GAGVSQSPSNKVTEKGKDVELRCDPISGHTALYWYRQSLGQGLEFLIYFQGNSAPDKSGLPSDRFSAERTGGSVSTLTIQRTQQEDSAVYLCASSTRQTTLHFGNGTRLTVT.

This clonotype was observed many times. The rearrangement joins TRBV11-2 to TRBJ2-1; perhaps TRBD2 as D (6 bases). The CDR3 length is 13 residues. The ends were cut back, 6 bases at V and 4 bases at J, with 10 bases in the middle. The germline CDR1 and CDR2 sequences are SGHAT and FQNNGV. The CDR3 loop reads CASSLEGYNEQFF. The CDR3 DNA sequence: TGTGCCAGCAGTCTGGAGGGGTACAATGAGCAGTTCTTC. The entire variable domain, with the rest obtained from reference TRBV11-2 and TRBJ2-1, is as follows: EAGVAQSPRYKIIEKRQSVAFWCNPISGHATLYWYQQILGQGPKLLIQFQNNGVVDDSQLPKDRFSAERLKGVDSTLKIQPAKLEDSAVYLCASSLEGYNEQFFGPGTRLTVL.

This clonotype was observed a few times. The V call is TRBV12-3 or TRBV12-4, the J call TRBJ2-7, with 8 nucleotides matching TRBD2. This CDR3 contains 14 residues. The V and J ends lost 6 bases and 9 bases, in that order; junction bases with no gene match: 13. CDR3 amino acids: CASRRTQSSGGQYF. In DNA, the CDR3 is TGTGCCAGCAGGAGGACTCAATCCAGCGGGGGGCAGTACTTC.

The rearrangement joins TRBV10-3 to TRBJ2-5; D possibly uses TRBD1 or TRBD2 (5 bases each). Germline lookup yields CDR1 ENHRY and CDR2 SYGVKD. The CDR3 loop spans 14 amino acids. The V gene lost 10 bases and the J gene lost 4 bases, with 19 bases spanning the gap. In nucleotides, the CDR3 is TGTGCCACCGTCGATGGGACGAAAACAGAGACCCAGTACTTC. Translation: CATVDGTKTETQYF.

V is TRBV12-3 or TRBV12-4 and J is TRBJ2-2; D not resolved. There are 13 residues in the CDR3. The V end lost 2 bases, the J end lost 8 bases, and 9 bases lay between the germline ends. The CDR3 DNA sequence: TGTGCCAGCAGTTTATTGGGTAAAGGGGAGCTGTTTTTT. This gives the protein CASSLLGKGELFF.

The CDR3 sequence: CASSLIFAGEQFF. The DNA of the CDR3 is TGTGCCAGCAGCCTTATATTCGCGGGTGAGCAGTTCTTC. The chain combines TRBV7-2 with TRBJ2-1, with a weak D call TRBD2 (5 bases). The germline gives CDR1 SGHTA, CDR2 FQGNSA. This CDR3 has 13 amino acids. V gave up 5 bases and J gave up 9 bases, with 14 bases separating them. Together with reference TRBV7-2 and TRBJ2-1, the CDR3 gives the full variable domain: GAGVSQSPSNKVTEKGKDVELRCDPISGHTALYWYRQSLGQGLEFLIYFQGNSAPDKSGLPSDRFSAERTGGSVSTLTIQRTQQEDSAVYLCASSLIFAGEQFFGPGTRLTVL.

The chain joins TRBV25-1 to TRBJ2-3; D unclear. Trimming removed 8 bases from V and 8 bases from J, with 11 bases in between. The germline gives CDR1 MGHDK, CDR2 SYGVNS. There are 11 residues in the CDR3. The CDR3 here is CASRPVGTQYF. For the CDR3, the DNA is TGTGCCAGCCGACCCGTGGGTACGCAGTATTTT.

V gene TRBV5-1 combines with J gene TRBJ2-2; D not resolved. This CDR3 comprises 16 residues. Trimming took 2 bases from V and 0 from J, leaving 11 bases between them. From germline, CDR1 is SGHRS and CDR2 YFSETQ. The CDR3: CASSFNPAANTGELFF. CDR3 DNA sequence: TGCGCCAGCAGCTTTAATCCAGCCGCGAACACCGGGGAGCTGTTTTTT. The entire variable domain, with the rest obtained from reference TRBV5-1 and TRBJ2-2, is as follows: KAGVTQTPRYLIKTRGQQVTLSCSPISGHRSVSWYQQTPGQGLQFLFEYFSETQRNKGNFPGRFSGRQFSNSRSEMNVSTLELGDSALYLCASSFNPAANTGELFFGEGSRLTVL.

J is TRBJ1-5 and V is TRBV27; 9 nucleotides line up with TRBD1. The V and J ends lost 5 bases and 11 bases, in that order; junction bases with no gene match: 10. From germline, CDR1 is MNHEY and CDR2 SMNVEV (reference sequence). The CDR3 covers 14 residues. Here the CDR3 reads CASSLEPGTGTQHF. The DNA of the CDR3 is TGTGCCAGCAGTCTGGAACCCGGGACAGGGACCCAGCATTTT.

This clonotype was observed a few times. The genes are TRBV20-1 and TRBJ1-1; possibly TRBD1 for D (6 bases). From germline, CDR1 is DFQATT and CDR2 SNEGSKA (reference sequence). The CDR3 extends over 15 amino acids. Trimming shortened V by 6 bases and J by 1 base, and 18 bases separated the two germline ends. CDR3 in DNA: TGCAGTGCCCTACCCCCCACAGGGAGGAACACTGAAGCTTTCTTT. It is translated as CSALPPTGRNTEAFF.

This clonotype was observed a few times. The chain employs TRBV11-2 and TRBJ2-2, with D possibly TRBD2 on 5 matching bases. The V end lost 1 base, the J end lost 4 bases, and 13 bases lay between the germline ends. The CDR3 extends over 16 amino acids. The germline V gene has CDR1 SGHAT and CDR2 FQNNGV. In DNA, the CDR3 is TGTGCCAGCAGCTTAGTGAGGGCCGCTGCCACCGGGGAGCTGTTTTTT. It encodes CASSLVRAAATGELFF.

V is TRBV27 and J is TRBJ2-1; 7 bases match TRBD2. The CDR3 extends over 15 amino acids. Per the germline V gene, CDR1 is MNHEY and CDR2 is SMNVEV (reference sequence). The J segment lost 5 bases and the V segment lost 2 bases, leaving 6 bases of the junction unmatched. The CDR3 DNA follows: TGTGCCAGCAGTTTAATCGCGGGAGTCAACAATGAGCAGTTCTTC. Translation: CASSLIAGVNNEQFF.

The gene calls are TRBV18 and TRBJ2-1, with D possibly matching TRBD2 (5 bases). This CDR3 is 12 amino acids long. The germline gives CDR1 KGHSH, CDR2 LQKENI. Trimming left V 4 bases short and J 10 bases short, with 11 bases between. CDR3 bases: TGTGCCAGCTCACAAGGGAGTGCAGAGCAGTTCTTC. It translates to CASSQGSAEQFF.

The chain combines TRBV20-1 with TRBJ2-3; 8 nucleotides align to TRBD2. This CDR3 has 16 amino acids. J was trimmed by 2 bases and V by 3 bases; bases with no gene match: 10. Germline V CDR1 and CDR2: DFQATT, SNEGSKA (reference sequence). The DNA of the CDR3 is TGCAGTGCTAGCAAGAGCGGGGGTCCTGCCACAGATACGCAGTATTTT. Translation: CSASKSGGPATDTQYF.

The sample holds many counts of this clonotype. V is TRBV5-1 and J is TRBJ2-3; TRBD2 is a possible D gene (6 bases). V lost 5 bases and J lost 3, with 13 bases in between. Germline V gene data show CDR1 as SGHRS and CDR2 as YFSETQ. The CDR3 extends over 14 amino acids. As DNA, the CDR3 is TGCGCCAGCAGTAAGGAGGGGCTGACAGATACGCAGTATTTT. It is translated as CASSKEGLTDTQYF.

This clonotype came up many times. The chain employs TRBV2 and TRBJ2-3; maybe TRBD2 (6 bases). The CDR3 totals 15 residues. Germline V gene sequence: CDR1 SNHLY, CDR2 FYNNEI. The V end was cut by 6 bases, the J end by 3 bases, with 16 bases between. The chain's CDR3 is CASRARGGATDTQYF. In DNA, the CDR3 is TGTGCCAGCAGGGCCCGCGGCGGGGCAACAGATACGCAGTATTTT.

The chain combines TRBV7-2 with TRBJ2-7, with 12 bases aligning to TRBD1. Per the germline V gene, CDR1 is SGHTA and CDR2 is FQGNSA. This CDR3 is 17 amino acids long. V lost 2 bases, J lost 6 bases, and 11 bases stayed unmatched. CDR3 residues: CASSLWGDGTGGVEQYF. CDR3 in DNA: TGTGCCAGCAGCTTATGGGGGGATGGGACAGGGGGCGTCGAGCAGTACTTC.

In its sample, this clonotype was seen a few times. The limits of the CDR3 on the DNA are not certain, so only TCRdb's listed CDR3 is given. The V call is TRBV7-5, the J call TRBJ2-1. TRBV7-5 is deemed a pseudogene. The CDR3 is 13 residues long, ends included. This chain's CDR3 is CISVSEAEGEQFF.

The chain is built from TRBV12-3 or TRBV12-4 and TRBJ2-7; D is unclear. The CDR3 is made up of 14 amino acids. The germline V and J ends were trimmed by 5 bases and 2 bases, with 13 bases remaining between them. The CDR3 protein is CASSPPVIPYEQYF. The CDR3 DNA reads as TGTGCCAGCAGTCCCCCGGTTATCCCCTACGAGCAGTACTTC.

This chain joins TRBV5-1 and TRBJ1-1, with D possibly TRBD1 on 6 matching bases. Trimming left V 0 bases short and J 6 bases short, with 15 bases between. Germline values: CDR1 SGHRS, CDR2 YFSETQ. This CDR3 has 15 amino acids. The CDR3 region is CASSLESGGYAEAFF. The CDR3 DNA follows: TGCGCCAGCAGCTTGGAATCCGGGGGCTATGCTGAAGCTTTCTTT.

This clonotype was picked up many times. The chain employs TRBV5-5 and TRBJ2-1, with 7 bases fitting TRBD2. After removal of 2 bases from V and 1 base from J, the junction contained 9 bases not matched to a gene. Germline CDR1 reads SGHKS; CDR2 reads YYEKEE (reference sequence). The CDR3 loop spans 17 amino acids. This CDR3 is CASSFLLAGGSYNEQFF. The CDR3 DNA sequence: TGTGCCAGCAGCTTCCTATTAGCGGGTGGATCCTACAATGAGCAGTTCTTC. The full variable domain, completed using reference TRBV5-5 and TRBJ2-1, is DAGVTQSPTHLIKTRGQQVTLRCSPISGHKSVSWYQQVLGQGPQFIFQYYEKEERGRGNFPDRFSARQFPNYSSELNVNALLLGDSALYLCASSFLLAGGSYNEQFFGPGTRLTVL.

This clonotype was counted at least ten times. The rearrangement joins TRBV28 to TRBJ1-3; D may be TRBD1 (6 bases). The CDR3 runs 14 residues. V shed 6 bases and J shed 4 bases, with 13 bases lying between them. In germline, CDR1 is MDHEN, CDR2 SYDVKM. The CDR3 loop is CASRRGGEGNTIYF. DNA for the CDR3: TGTGCCAGCAGACGAGGGGGGGAAGGAAACACCATATATTTT. The full variable domain, rest sourced from reference TRBV28 and TRBJ1-3, is DVKVTQSSRYLVKRTGEKVFLECVQDMDHENMFWYRQDPGLGLRLIYFSYDVKMKEKGDIPEGYSVSREKKERFSLILESASTNQTSMYLCASRRGGEGNTIYFGEGSWLTVV.